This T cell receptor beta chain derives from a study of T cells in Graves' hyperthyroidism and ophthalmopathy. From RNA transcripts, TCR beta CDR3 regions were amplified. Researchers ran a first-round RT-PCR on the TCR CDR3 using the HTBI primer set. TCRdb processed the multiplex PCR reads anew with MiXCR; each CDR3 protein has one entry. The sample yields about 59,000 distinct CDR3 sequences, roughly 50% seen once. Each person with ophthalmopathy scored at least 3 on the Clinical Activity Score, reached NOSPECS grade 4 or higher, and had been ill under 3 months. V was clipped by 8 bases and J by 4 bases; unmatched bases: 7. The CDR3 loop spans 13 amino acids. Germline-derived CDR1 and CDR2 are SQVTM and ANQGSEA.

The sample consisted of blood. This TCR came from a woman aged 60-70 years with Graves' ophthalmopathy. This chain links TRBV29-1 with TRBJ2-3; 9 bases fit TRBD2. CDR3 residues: CSQVRGGSDTQYF. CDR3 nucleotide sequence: TGCAGCCAAGTGCGGGGGGGGTCAGATACGCAGTATTTT.